This is a list of T cell receptor beta chains from one sample in a study of tumor-infiltrating lymphocytes in primary liver carcinoma. TCRdb analysed the multiplex PCR reads with MiXCR anew, one entry per CDR3 protein. This sample has a few hundred thousand distinct CDR3 sequences, with 58% found just once. Sequencing input: peripheral blood. These receptors were obtained from a woman aged 25-40 years with primary liver carcinoma and hepatitis B virus infection. Each CDR3 is given with its conserved first and last residue. Fields, in order: V gene, clone size, J gene, D gene, CDR3 protein, CDR3 DNA. The D gene is left open where the match is weak. Where a row states a size, it is once, few, many or the class of an expanded clone; other rows omit it.

TRBV29-1,.,TRBJ2-7,.,CNVDRARGEQYF,TGCAACGTGGATAGGGCCAGAGGCGAGCAGTACTTC
TRBV16,few,TRBJ1-1,.,CASSQGSNTEAFF,TGTGCCAGCAGCCAAGGGTCGAACACTGAAGCTTTCTTT
TRBV11-2,many,TRBJ1-5,.,CASRGGEYQPQHF,TGTGCCAGCAGAGGGGGAGAGTATCAGCCCCAGCATTTT
TRBV6-2/TRBV6-3,.,TRBJ2-1,.,CASSPGTEGQFF,TGTGCCAGCAGCCCCGGAACAGAGGGGCAGTTCTTC
TRBV12-3/TRBV12-4,.,TRBJ2-6,.,CASSLAGGLWANVLTF,TGTGCCAGCAGTTTAGCGGGGGGGCTCTGGGCCAACGTCCTGACTTTC
TRBV10-3,.,TRBJ1-1,TRBD1,CAIRDRGNTEAFF,TGTGCCATCAGGGACAGGGGGAACACTGAAGCTTTCTTT
TRBV6-5,.,TRBJ2-2,TRBD2,CASSYRSYGGRGTGELFF,TGTGCCAGCAGTTACCGCAGCTATGGCGGGAGAGGCACCGGGGAGCTGTTTTTT
TRBV7-8,few,TRBJ2-7,.,CASRMGAGVTYERYF,TGTGCCAGTAGAATGGGGGCGGGTGTAACCTACGAGCGGTACTTC
TRBV19,once,TRBJ1-1,.,CASTFEGTRTEAFF,TGTGCCAGTACCTTCGAGGGAACTCGGACTGAAGCTTTCTTT
TRBV7-8,.,TRBJ1-4,.,CASSLVAVANEKLFF,TGTGCCAGCAGCTTAGTAGCGGTTGCTAATGAAAAACTGTTTTTT
TRBV4-3,.,TRBJ2-5,TRBD2,CASSPERDRETQYF,TGCGCCAGCAGCCCCGAGCGGGATCGGGAGACCCAGTACTTC
TRBV6-6,.,TRBJ1-5,.,CDSKPPGQGNQPQHF,TGTGACAGCAAACCTCCGGGACAAGGCAATCAGCCCCAGCATTTT
TRBV4-3,.,TRBJ2-5,.,CASSQDTVSTGGETQYF,TGCGCCAGCAGCCAAGATACGGTCAGCACCGGCGGGGAGACCCAGTACTTC
TRBV29-1,.,TRBJ2-2,.,CSARESAGELFF,TGCAGCGCTCGTGAATCGGCCGGGGAGCTGTTTTTT
TRBV12-3/TRBV12-4,many,TRBJ2-1,TRBD2,CASSLSAGVLDEQFF,TGTGCCAGCAGTTTGTCAGCGGGAGTTCTGGATGAGCAGTTCTTC
TRBV4-3,.,TRBJ2-2,.,CASSQGVGGGTGELFF,TGCGCCAGCAGCCAAGGGGTCGGAGGGGGCACCGGGGAGCTGTTTTTT
TRBV5-6,few,TRBJ2-3,.,CASSWGSTDTQYF,TGTGCCAGCAGCTGGGGTAGCACAGATACGCAGTATTTT
TRBV14,once,TRBJ2-1,.,CTSSEGWRDPYNEQFF,TGTACCAGCAGCGAAGGGTGGCGGGACCCGTACAATGAGCAGTTCTTC
TRBV6-2/TRBV6-3,.,TRBJ1-1,.,CASSYVGKNTKAFF,TGTGCCAGCAGTTACGTGGGGAAGAACACTAAAGCTTTCTTT
TRBV29-1,many,TRBJ2-7,.,CSVGEGEQYF,TGCAGCGTTGGAGAGGGAGAGCAGTACTTC
TRBV30,few,TRBJ2-4,.,CAWSTGAGVNIQYF,TGTGCCTGGAGTACGGGGGCAGGAGTAAACATTCAGTACTTC
TRBV7-9,.,TRBJ1-4,.,CASSSGYAAKLFF,TGTGCCAGCAGCTCCGGGTACGCGGCAAAACTGTTTTTT
TRBV4-1,.,TRBJ2-6,TRBD1,CVSSPSRQGATGANVLTF,TGCGTCAGCAGCCCTTCGAGACAGGGGGCAACTGGGGCCAACGTCCTGACTTTC
TRBV6-5,many,TRBJ2-7,.,CASSRPGSYEQYF,TGTGCCAGCAGTCGACCTGGGAGCTACGAGCAGTACTTC
TRBV11-2,.,TRBJ2-1,TRBD1,CASSHNWDSSHNEQFF,TGTGCCAGCAGCCATAACTGGGACAGTTCCCACAATGAGCAATTCTTC
TRBV11-2,.,TRBJ1-2,.,CTSSSKGGNYGYTF,TGTACCAGCAGCTCCAAGGGCGGTAACTATGGCTACACCTTC
TRBV11-2,.,TRBJ2-1,.,CASTIARGHNEQFF,TGTGCCAGCACCATAGCGAGAGGGCACAATGAGCAGTTCTTC
TRBV6-1,.,TRBJ2-7,.,CASRSLDGTYEQYF,TGTGCCAGCAGGAGTCTTGACGGGACCTACGAGCAGTACTTC
TRBV5-1,.,TRBJ1-3,.,CTSSLQGGRGNTIYF,TGCACCAGCAGCTTGCAAGGCGGTCGTGGAAACACCATATATTTT
TRBV5-1,few,TRBJ2-1,TRBD1,CASSFRQGYNEQFF,TGCGCCAGTAGCTTCAGACAGGGGTACAATGAGCAGTTTTTC
TRBV28,.,TRBJ2-7,.,CASSHTYEQYF,TGTGCCAGCAGTCACACCTACGAGCAGTACTTC
TRBV6-2/TRBV6-3,.,TRBJ2-1,.,CATAAVSSYNEQFF,TGTGCCACCGCGGCCGTGAGCTCCTACAATGAGCAGTTCTTC
TRBV6-2/TRBV6-3,.,TRBJ2-7,TRBD1,CTSNYRGQSYEQYF,TGTACCAGCAATTACAGGGGACAGTCCTACGAGCAGTACTTC
TRBV5-4,.,TRBJ2-7,.,CASRLGESTYEQYF,TGTGCCAGCAGGTTGGGGGAGTCGACCTACGAGCAGTACTTC
TRBV14,few,TRBJ2-7,TRBD2,CASSQDISGRTYEQYF,TGTGCCAGCAGCCAAGATATAAGCGGGAGAACCTACGAGCAGTACTTC
TRBV11-2,.,TRBJ1-5,.,CASSLDRDLGNQPQHF,TGTGCCAGCAGCTTAGACCGGGACCTTGGCAATCAGCCCCAGCATTTT
TRBV11-2,.,TRBJ2-7,.,CASSFASGFTYEQYF,TGTGCCAGCAGCTTCGCGAGCGGGTTTACCTACGAGCAGTACTTC
TRBV7-8,few,TRBJ2-7,.,CASSFEVAGEQYF,TGTGCCAGCAGCTTCGAAGTAGCTGGTGAGCAGTACTTC
TRBV6-2/TRBV6-3,few,TRBJ1-5,.,CASSYGVAPNQPQHF,TGTGCCAGCAGTTACGGTGTGGCACCAAATCAGCCCCAGCATTTT
TRBV9,once,TRBJ1-3,.,CASSVGEGSSGNTIYF,TGTGCCAGCAGCGTAGGTGAGGGGAGCTCTGGAAACACCATATATTTT
TRBV5-4,.,TRBJ2-1,.,CASSRGMAGPWGEQFF,TGTGCCAGCAGCCGGGGCATGGCGGGACCATGGGGTGAGCAGTTCTTC
TRBV5-5,.,TRBJ1-1,.,CASSLQTNTEAFF,TGTGCCAGCAGTCTCCAGACGAACACTGAAGCTTTCTTT
TRBV28,once,TRBJ2-7,.,CASSSGLVDEQYF,TGTGCCAGCAGTTCCGGGTTGGTGGACGAGCAGTACTTC
TRBV6-6,few,TRBJ1-4,TRBD1,CASSLKQGAPEKLFF,TGTGCCAGCAGTTTAAAACAGGGGGCCCCAGAAAAACTGTTTTTT
TRBV7-9,.,TRBJ2-7,.,CVSSLSDGIFYEQYF,TGTGTCAGCAGCTTAAGTGACGGTATCTTCTACGAGCAGTACTTC
TRBV12-3/TRBV12-4,few,TRBJ2-7,.,CASKLDSFYEQYF,TGTGCCAGCAAGCTCGACAGTTTCTACGAGCAGTACTTC
TRBV6-5,many,TRBJ2-5,.,CASSYSNSRKETQYF,TGTGCCAGCAGTTACTCGAACAGTCGAAAAGAGACCCAGTACTTC
TRBV29-1,.,TRBJ2-5,.,CSVNSGPTETQNF,TGCAGCGTCAACTCGGGGCCCACAGAGACCCAGAACTTC
TRBV11-2,many,TRBJ2-7,.,CASSSFWGRASYEQYF,TGTGCCAGCAGCTCGTTTTGGGGACGAGCGTCCTACGAGCAGTACTTC
TRBV6-1,many,TRBJ1-5,.,CASTQGKHSNQPQHF,TGTGCCAGCACTCAAGGAAAACATAGCAATCAGCCCCAGCATTTT
TRBV11-2,medium-sized,TRBJ2-3,.,CASSLSRDTQYF,TGTGCCAGCAGCTTAAGCAGGGATACGCAGTATTTT
TRBV4-2,many,TRBJ1-4,.,CASSLNPNEKLFF,TGTGCCAGCAGCCTGAACCCAAATGAAAAACTGTTTTTT
TRBV10-3,few,TRBJ2-5,.,CAISSTSNEETQYF,TGTGCCATCAGCTCAACTAGTAATGAAGAGACCCAGTACTTC
TRBV6-6,.,TRBJ2-3,TRBD1,CASSSYQDRSTDTQYF,TGTGCCAGCAGTTCATACCAGGACAGGAGCACGGATACGCAGTATTTT